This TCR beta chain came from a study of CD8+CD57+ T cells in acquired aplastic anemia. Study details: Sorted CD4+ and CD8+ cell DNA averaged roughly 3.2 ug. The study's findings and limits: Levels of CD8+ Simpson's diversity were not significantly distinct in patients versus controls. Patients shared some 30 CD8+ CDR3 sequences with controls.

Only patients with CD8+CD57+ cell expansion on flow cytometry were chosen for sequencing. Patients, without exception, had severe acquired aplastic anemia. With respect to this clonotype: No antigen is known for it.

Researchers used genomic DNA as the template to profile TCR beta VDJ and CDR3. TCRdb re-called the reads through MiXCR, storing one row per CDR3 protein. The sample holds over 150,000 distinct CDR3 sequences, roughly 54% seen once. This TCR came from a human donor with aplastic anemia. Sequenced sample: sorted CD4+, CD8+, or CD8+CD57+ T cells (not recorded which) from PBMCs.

The CDR3 region has the DNA TGTGCCAGCCTTCTAGCCTCTGGAAACACCATATATTTT. Protein sequence: CASLLASGNTIYF. This sequence joins TRBV7-2 and TRBJ1-3; no clear D. V was cut by 8 bases and J by 0 bases, with 8 bases left in between. This CDR3 is built from 13 residues. Per germline, CDR1 SGHTA and CDR2 FQGNSA.